Presented here are 32 T cell receptor beta chains from one specimen sequenced in a study of CD8 T cells in ankylosing spondylitis. TCRdb redid the calling of the 5' RACE reads with MiXCR, one entry per CDR3 protein. This sample has approximately 440,000 distinct CDR3 sequences; roughly 17% occur once, and the top ten carry about 0.94%. Study-level findings and limits: Typical of ankylosing spondylitis blood, it appeared, was a TCR beta motif of under 10 highly homologous variants.

Antigens of these TCRs are unknown. The sequenced sample consisted of blood, either unsorted or a sorted T cell fraction (not recorded which). The receptors were sampled from a male donor with ankylosing spondylitis.

This chain uses TRBV10-3 with TRBJ2-2; D gene ambiguous. V was trimmed by 2 bases and J by 5 bases, leaving 6 bases between them. Germline V gene data show CDR1 as ENHRY and CDR2 as SYGVKD. The CDR3 has 13 residues. In nucleotides, the CDR3 is TGTGCCATCAGTGAGCGCAGGACCGGGGAGCTGTTTTTT. It codes for CAISERRTGELFF.

There are a few counts of this clonotype. DNA for the CDR3: TGTGCCACCAGCAGAGAGGACGGGACACGTACCTACGAGCAGTACTTC. Translated, it gives CATSREDGTRTYEQYF. This rearrangement joins TRBV15 to TRBJ2-7; tentatively, D is TRBD1 (6 bases). There are 16 residues in the CDR3. V gave up 0 bases and J gave up 2 bases, with 14 bases separating them. Per germline, CDR1 LNHNV and CDR2 YYDKDF (reference sequence).

This clonotype was counted between two and nine times. The gene calls are TRBV15 and TRBJ2-2; 7 bases align to TRBD2. Germline V gives CDR1 LNHNV, CDR2 YYDKDF (reference sequence). This CDR3 region has 16 residues. Trimming cost V 1 base and J 4 bases; bases outside gene matches: 6. The CDR3 DNA sequence: TGTGCCACCAGCAGAGGGGCGGGGGTAAGCACCGGGGAGCTGTTTTTT. Translating gives CATSRGAGVSTGELFF.

The chain recombines TRBV18 with TRBJ1-1; D is unresolved. The CDR3 sequence is 15 residues long. Germline CDR1 KGHSH, CDR2 LQKENI. The ends were cut back, 3 bases at V and 1 base at J, with 12 bases in the middle. This CDR3 reads CASSPSSKQNTEAFF. CDR3 coding DNA: TGTGCCAGCTCACCCTCTAGTAAACAGAACACTGAAGCTTTCTTT.

Many counts were recorded for this clonotype. V is TRBV5-1 and J is TRBJ2-1, with D unresolved. Germline values: CDR1 SGHRS, CDR2 YFSETQ. Trimming took 2 bases from V and 4 from J, leaving 13 bases between them. This CDR3 has 15 residues. The CDR3 spells CASSFTNTRYNEQFF. CDR3 DNA sequence: TGCGCCAGCAGCTTCACTAACACTCGGTACAATGAGCAGTTCTTC.

The rearrangement links TRBV7-8 to TRBJ1-5, with D perhaps matching TRBD1 (5 bases). Trimming removed 5 bases at V and 6 bases at J, with 17 bases between. The CDR3 has 15 amino acids. The germline CDR1 and CDR2 sequences are SGHVS and FQNEAQ. The DNA for the CDR3 is TGTGCCAGCAGCCGACTTCCGGGGGAAGGTCAGCCCCAGCATTTT. Translation gives CASSRLPGEGQPQHF.

This clonotype has only a few counts. CDR3 DNA sequence: TGTGCCATCAGCCAAGGGGGACAGGGATACAATGAGCAGTTCTTC. Residues: CAISQGGQGYNEQFF. The rearrangement links TRBV10-3 to TRBJ2-1; TRBD1 aligns across 9 bases. This CDR3 contains 15 residues. Germline V gene lookup returns CDR1 ENHRY and CDR2 SYGVKD. The V gene end was trimmed by 6 bases and the J gene end by 4 bases; junction bases not matched to a gene: 7.

This clonotype was observed many times. The chain is built from TRBV5-1 and TRBJ2-7; the match to TRBD2 covers 9 bases. Germline V gene sequence: CDR1 SGHRS, CDR2 YFSETQ. The CDR3 totals 17 residues. Unmatched junction bases numbered 7, after V lost 0 bases and J lost 0 bases. CDR3 sequence: CASSLEGSSGVSYEQYF. The CDR3, as DNA: TGCGCCAGCAGCTTGGAGGGCTCTAGCGGGGTCTCCTACGAGCAGTACTTC.

Many counts were recorded for this clonotype. This rearrangement joins TRBV5-1 to TRBJ2-1; possibly TRBD2 for D (6 bases). V was clipped by 0 bases and J by 9 bases, with 13 bases between them. Germline V gene sequence: CDR1 SGHRS, CDR2 YFSETQ. The CDR3 is made up of 14 amino acids. CDR3 amino acids: CASSLGVAVIEQFF. The CDR3 DNA follows: TGCGCCAGCAGCTTGGGGGTAGCGGTGATTGAGCAGTTCTTC.

The chain uses TRBV24-1 and TRBJ2-1, with 12 bases fitting TRBD2. In germline, CDR1 is KGHDR, CDR2 SFDVKD. J lost 9 bases, V lost 5 bases, and 22 bases had no gene match. The CDR3 has 20 amino acids. The DNA of the CDR3 is TGTGCCACCAGTGGCTACAGGGGGCCGGCTTCTAGCGGGAGGGCCCCTGAGCAGTTCTTC. As protein: CATSGYRGPASSGRAPEQFF.

In its sample, this clonotype was seen a few times. The chain is built from TRBV4-1 and TRBJ2-4; 8 bases are shared with TRBD2. The V and J ends lost 2 bases and 4 bases, in that order; junction bases with no gene match: 4. The CDR3 is 15 residues long. Looked up from germline, CDR1 is MGHRA and CDR2 is YSYEKL. CDR3 nucleotide sequence: TGCGCCAGCAGCCAACTTGGGACTAGAAAAAACATTCAGTACTTC. Translating it yields CASSQLGTRKNIQYF.

This clonotype was recorded at least ten times. The chain couples TRBV20-1 to TRBJ1-6; D remains ambiguous. In germline, CDR1 is DFQATT, CDR2 SNEGSKA (reference sequence). There are 16 residues in the CDR3. V was trimmed by 5 bases and J by 0 bases, leaving 14 bases between them. The CDR3 spells CSAAPPRSSYNSPLHF. The CDR3 DNA sequence: TGCAGTGCTGCCCCCCCCCGGAGCTCCTATAATTCACCCCTCCACTTT.

This clonotype was seen only a few times. The rearrangement uses TRBV6-2 or TRBV6-3 and TRBJ1-2, with no clear D. V lost 2 bases and J 8 bases, leaving 15 bases between the germline ends. Per the germline V gene, CDR1 is MNHEY and CDR2 is SVGEGT. The CDR3 spans 14 residues. CDR3 nucleotide sequence: TGTGCCAGCAGTTACAGAGGGTTGTTTGGGGGCTACACCTTC. This codes for CASSYRGLFGGYTF.

The V and J genes are TRBV3-1 and TRBJ1-2; a weak D match, TRBD1 (6 bases). Trimming cost V 1 base and J 2 bases, with 8 bases left between them. The V gene's germline CDR1 is LGHDT and CDR2 YNNKEL (reference sequence). This CDR3 spans 14 amino acids. This chain's CDR3 is CASSQGQDNYGYTF. The DNA for the CDR3 is TGTGCCAGCAGCCAAGGACAGGACAACTATGGCTACACCTTC. Filled out from reference TRBV3-1 and TRBJ1-2, the complete variable domain reads DTAVSQTPKYLVTQMGNDKSIKCEQNLGHDTMYWYKQDSKKFLKIMFSYNNKELIINETVPNRFSPKSPDKAHLNLHINSLELGDSAVYFCASSQGQDNYGYTFGSGTRLTVV.

This clonotype was recorded a few times. V and J are TRBV14 and TRBJ2-5; 10 bases agree with TRBD2. CDR3 length: 16 residues. V dropped 4 bases and J dropped 2; count of bases not matched to a gene: 7. Germline CDR1 and CDR2: SGHDN and FVKESK. Written as DNA, the CDR3 is TGTGCCAGCAGCCGGGGACTAGCGCAATCACAAGAGACCCAGTACTTC. Translated: CASSRGLAQSQETQYF.

This clonotype was observed a few times. V usage is TRBV20-1 and J usage is TRBJ1-1, with 8 nucleotides matching TRBD1. CDR3 size: 15 residues. Germline lookup yields CDR1 DFQATT and CDR2 SNEGSKA (reference sequence). V trimming: 2 bases; J trimming: 4 bases; junction bases outside the gene matches: 9. The CDR3 sequence: CSARPQGALGTEAFF. The CDR3 DNA is TGCAGTGCTAGACCTCAGGGGGCGCTTGGCACTGAAGCTTTCTTT.

This clonotype occurred a few times. The chain couples TRBV4-2 to TRBJ2-3; TRBD2 aligns across 10 bases. CDR1 and CDR2 (germline): LGHNA, YNFKEQ. The CDR3 contains 18 residues. V trimming: 0 bases; J trimming: 4 bases; junction bases outside the gene matches: 10. CDR3 in amino acids: CASSQERSGGAGSDTQYF. The DNA of the CDR3 is TGTGCCAGCAGCCAAGAGAGGAGCGGGGGGGCCGGGTCAGATACGCAGTATTTT.

This clonotype turned up a few times. This chain links TRBV18 with TRBJ2-7; D call uncertain. The ends were cut back, 0 bases at V and 3 bases at J, with 6 bases in the middle. The length of the CDR3 is 13 residues. The germline V gene has CDR1 KGHSH and CDR2 LQKENI. The CDR3 DNA reads as TGTGCCAGCTCACCACCGCTGAACTACGAGCAGTACTTC. Its protein product is CASSPPLNYEQYF.

This clonotype was observed a few times. The chain couples TRBV5-6 to TRBJ1-1; no reliable D call. This CDR3 comprises 15 residues. CDR1 and CDR2 from the germline V gene are SGHDT and YYEEEE. V was shortened by 4 bases and J by 0 bases, with 13 bases between the two germline ends. For the CDR3, the DNA is TGTGCCAGCAGCAGGACGGAAGCTTTGAACACTGAAGCTTTCTTT. Translating gives CASSRTEALNTEAFF.

The chain couples TRBV20-1 to TRBJ1-4; D gene ambiguous. The germline CDR1 and CDR2 sequences are DFQATT and SNEGSKA (reference sequence). The CDR3 runs to 14 residues. V dropped 0 bases and J dropped 7 bases, with 12 bases sitting between them. CDR3 DNA sequence: TGCAGTGCTAGAGATTTGGTGCGGGGTGAAAAACTGTTTTTT. Its translation: CSARDLVRGEKLFF.

There are many counts of this clonotype. The chain couples TRBV12-3 or TRBV12-4 to TRBJ2-6; D is possibly TRBD1 or TRBD2 (6 bases each). The CDR3 consists of 16 residues. V was shortened by 2 bases and J by 0 bases, with 8 bases between the two germline ends. The CDR3 coding sequence is TGTGCCAGCAGTTTATGGGGGGCCTCTGGGGCCAACGTCCTGACTTTC. It encodes CASSLWGASGANVLTF.

This clonotype was recorded at least ten times. This chain joins TRBV5-1 and TRBJ2-1; 9 bases are shared with TRBD2. CDR3 length: 16 amino acids. Trimming took 1 base from V and 7 from J; bases not matched to a gene: 9. The V gene's germline CDR1 is SGHRS and CDR2 YFSETQ. CDR3 sequence: CASSLTSGSRGNEQFF. The DNA of the CDR3 is TGCGCCAGCAGCTTGACTAGCGGGTCTCGGGGGAATGAGCAGTTCTTC.

The chain carries TRBV5-6 and TRBJ2-7, with D unresolved. Per the germline V gene, CDR1 is SGHDT and CDR2 is YYEEEE. The V end lost 9 bases, the J end lost 3 bases, and 16 bases lay between the germline ends. This CDR3 region has 13 residues. CDR3 DNA: TGTGCCATGGGCTCCGGGCCATTCTACGAGCAGTACTTC. Its protein is CAMGSGPFYEQYF.

This rearrangement joins TRBV14 to TRBJ2-1; 7 nucleotides match TRBD2. Germline trimming cut 1 base from V and 4 bases from J; bases unmatched to any gene: 1. The CDR3 covers 14 residues. CDR1 and CDR2 from the germline V gene are SGHDN and FVKESK. CDR3 region: CASSQVGGYNEQFF. The DNA of the CDR3 is TGTGCCAGCAGCCAAGTCGGGGGGTACAATGAGCAGTTCTTC.

A few counts support this clonotype. The rearrangement uses TRBV10-3 and TRBJ2-7, with 7 bases that match TRBD1. CDR1 is ENHRY, CDR2 SYGVKD, per germline. The junction had 9 bases not matched to a gene; V was cut back by 4 bases and J by 6 bases. This CDR3 is built from 14 residues. The CDR3 DNA reads TGTGCCATCAGTGTTTCCGGGACAGCCGGCGAGCAGTACTTC. Encoded protein: CAISVSGTAGEQYF.

Only one count was recorded for this clonotype. The rearrangement links TRBV6-1 to TRBJ1-4; D not certain. The CDR3 loop spans 14 amino acids. Per germline, CDR1 MNHNS and CDR2 SASEGT. V lost 8 bases and J 0 bases, leaving 10 bases between the germline ends. The CDR3 is CASGPAATNEKLFF. Here the CDR3 DNA reads TGTGCCAGCGGGCCCGCCGCAACTAATGAAAAACTGTTTTTT.

This clonotype was counted only a few times. This chain uses TRBV5-1 with TRBJ1-3, with 7 bases matching TRBD1. Germline-derived CDR1 and CDR2 are SGHRS and YFSETQ. The V gene end was trimmed by 4 bases and the J gene end by 0 bases; junction bases not matched to a gene: 13. CDR3 size: 18 residues. CDR3 region: CASSLLPPTGNSGNTIYF. The CDR3 DNA sequence: TGCGCCAGCAGCCTACTACCACCGACAGGGAACTCTGGAAACACCATATATTTT.

This chain links TRBV20-1 with TRBJ2-6; maybe TRBD2 (5 bases). V lost 6 bases to trimming and J lost 0 bases, with 12 bases between them. CDR1 is DFQATT, CDR2 SNEGSKA, per germline (reference sequence). This CDR3 spans 15 amino acids. CDR3: CSAKTRDSGANVLTF. The DNA for the CDR3 is TGCAGTGCAAAAACACGGGACTCTGGGGCCAACGTCCTGACTTTC.

This clonotype occurred a few times. V gene TRBV15 combines with J gene TRBJ1-2; weak D call: TRBD1 (6 bases). V dropped 0 bases and J dropped 4 bases, with 15 bases sitting between them. CDR1 is LNHNV and CDR2 is YYDKDF in the germline V gene (reference sequence). The CDR3 loop spans 16 amino acids. CDR3 coding DNA: TGTGCCACCAGCAGAGATAAATATGGACAGTTCTATGGCTACACCTTC. Residues: CATSRDKYGQFYGYTF.

This clonotype was detected many times. The gene calls are TRBV5-1 and TRBJ1-1; a possible D gene is TRBD1 (6 bases). CDR1 is SGHRS and CDR2 is YFSETQ in the germline V gene. The CDR3 sequence is 15 residues long. Trimming took off 4 bases at V and 4 bases at J, with 17 bases between the two ends. The CDR3 region is CASSGGQNPLTEAFF. The CDR3 nucleotides are TGCGCCAGCAGCGGCGGACAGAACCCCCTCACTGAAGCTTTCTTT.

This clonotype was detected ten times or more. This chain joins TRBV5-1 and TRBJ2-3; the D is unclear. Per germline, CDR1 SGHRS and CDR2 YFSETQ. The V end was cut by 0 bases, the J end by 3 bases, with 8 bases between. The CDR3 consists of 14 residues. The CDR3 protein is CASSLAFATDTQYF. The CDR3 DNA sequence: TGCGCCAGCAGCTTGGCCTTTGCTACAGATACGCAGTATTTT.

This rearrangement joins TRBV5-1 to TRBJ2-7, with 7 bases identical to TRBD1. The CDR3 contains 18 residues. Germline V gives CDR1 SGHRS, CDR2 YFSETQ. Trimming took 2 bases from V and 0 from J; bases not matched to a gene: 14. In DNA, the CDR3 is TGCGCCAGCAGCTTCCCCACTGAGGGACAGTATTACTCCTACGAGCAGTACTTC. As protein: CASSFPTEGQYYSYEQYF.